This note documents a single TCR beta chain sequence. This clone showed up just a few times. Its binding antigen is unknown. Base-call qualities are not available, and no considerably larger clone is one nucleotide away. The entry originates in a study of beta chain features in type 1 diabetes (dated by TCRdb to the late 2010s). In terms of the full investigation: Mean age, gender distribution, total cell number and subset yield did not differ between patients and healthy donors. A total of about 110 million sorted cells were examined across all samples, and the number of cells per subset was strongly correlated with RNA yield. The study compared TCRB repertoires of sorted circulating CD4+ T cell subsets between recently diagnosed type 1 diabetes patients and matched healthy donors. Regulatory and stem cell-like memory subsets were obtained from only 8 patients and about 8 healthy donors, while naive and central memory subsets were obtained from all 30 or so donors. Overall study outcomes, separate from this receptor: Naive, central memory and regulatory TCRB repertoires appeared more similar among patients than among healthy donors. PCR may preferentially amplify shorter templates, but because patient and control samples were amplified and corrected together, any resulting skew would affect both groups equally. At VDJ recombination sites, type 1 diabetes patients had fewer insertions and more deleted nucleotides, which implies abnormalities in thymic rearrangement. Only small numbers of individuals were included in the HLA sub-analyses, which left unresolved whether HLA type had any influence on TCRB rearrangement. Because cDNA was sequenced instead of genomic DNA, activated cells with high expression could be over-represented, although the groups did not differ in activation or CD3 levels. A moderate but significant shortening of TCRB CDR3 length was observed in type 1 diabetes patients in all four CD4+ subsets.

Each donor gave one peripheral blood draw, about 110 mL on average, collected into heparinised tubes. Using a panel that included CD45RO, CCR7, CD25, CD127, CD95 and CD27, naive, central memory, regulatory and stem cell-like memory CD4+ T cells were sorted on a BD FACSAria II. Every sorted population had a purity above 95%. Right away, PBMCs were isolated by Lymphoprep density gradient centrifugation and were stained directly, with no culture step. Samples were stained and sorted in pairs, with one healthy donor and one patient per experiment, so that batch effects were minimized. From its cysteine to its phenylalanine, the CDR3 spans 15 amino acids. Only the CDR3 region is kept as DNA, spanning 45 bases read in frame from base 1. The germline V gene specifies MNHNS as CDR1 and SASEGT as CDR2. Trimming removed 6 bases from V and 2 bases from J, leaving 16 bases between the germline ends. The entire isolated RNA was reverse transcribed using the High Capacity cDNA Reverse Transcription Kit, and thus expressed TCRB transcripts were sequenced. Naive, central memory and regulatory T cell samples underwent deep immunoSEQ sequencing, averaging about 3.57 million total reads per sample. Sorted cells were lysed in RLT buffer, and RNA was extracted using DNase-treated RNeasy Micro or Mini kits according to cell number. To prevent cross-contamination, each cell subset was processed individually, whereas patient and healthy donor samples were processed jointly. TCRB sequences were amplified from cDNA with the immunoSEQ multiplex PCR, producing 87-bp fragments spanning the CDR3 region. Sequencing of the amplicons was done on the Illumina HiSeq platform. As for the original processing: PCR bias was corrected computationally using synthetic template baselines, and reads within Hamming distance 2 were collapsed, with unmergeable singletons discarded. Reads were aligned against IMGT to assign V, D and J genes, CDR3 length and insertions or deletions at six rearrangement sites. Within each subset, clonotype counts were normalized to sorted cell number, after which true diversity and Gini coefficients were computed with the tcR R package. The overlap coefficient, calculated on TCRB nucleotide sequences, was used to quantify repertoire sharing. Out-of-frame TCRB sequences from naive cells were analyzed as a proxy for the pre-selection repertoire. This is the immuneACCESS table as TCRdb keeps it, with only in-frame sequences that have V and J called. A part of the clones is gone; compared with another copy, unresolved V genes explain less than half, and the rest is unexplained. That table is the source of V, J and clone size, and D and trimming were worked out from the DNA. For this sample there are around 600,000 clones; 9.5% to 15% appear just once. 0.09% to 0.15% of the sample lies in the top ten.

The V and J genes are TRBV6-1 and TRBJ1-1; the D region possibly corresponds to TRBD1 (5 bases align). What was sequenced was naive CD4+ T cells from blood. The sample's cell subset or site label is to be understood as: true naive CD4+ T cells. The source is a man aged 30 to 39 with type 1 diabetes. The nucleotide sequence is given as TGTGCCAGCAGGGGCGGGACCTCGGGTAACACTGAAGCTTTCTTT. This is translated as CASRGGTSGNTEAFF.